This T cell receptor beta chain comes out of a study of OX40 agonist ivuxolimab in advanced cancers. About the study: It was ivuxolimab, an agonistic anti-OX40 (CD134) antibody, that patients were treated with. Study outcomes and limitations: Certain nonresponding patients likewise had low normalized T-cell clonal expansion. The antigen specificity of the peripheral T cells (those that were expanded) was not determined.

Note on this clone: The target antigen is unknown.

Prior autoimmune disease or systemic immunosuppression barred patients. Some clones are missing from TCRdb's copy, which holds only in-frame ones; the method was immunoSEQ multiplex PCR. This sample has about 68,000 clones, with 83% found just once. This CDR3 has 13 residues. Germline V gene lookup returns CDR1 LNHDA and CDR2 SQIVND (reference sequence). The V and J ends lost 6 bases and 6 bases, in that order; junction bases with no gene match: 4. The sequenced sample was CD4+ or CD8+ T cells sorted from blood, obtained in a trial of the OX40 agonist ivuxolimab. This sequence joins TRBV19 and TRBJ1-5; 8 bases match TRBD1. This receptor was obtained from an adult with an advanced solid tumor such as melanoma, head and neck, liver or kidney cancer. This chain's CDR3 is CASSEQGVQPQHF. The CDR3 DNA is TGTGCCAGTAGCGAACAGGGGGTTCAGCCCCAGCATTTT.